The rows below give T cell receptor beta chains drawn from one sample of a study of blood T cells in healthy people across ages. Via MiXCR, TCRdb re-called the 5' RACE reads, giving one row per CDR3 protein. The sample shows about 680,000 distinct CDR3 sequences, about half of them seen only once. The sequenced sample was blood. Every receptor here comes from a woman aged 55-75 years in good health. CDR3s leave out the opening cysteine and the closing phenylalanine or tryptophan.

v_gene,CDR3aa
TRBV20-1,SARVARDYGYT
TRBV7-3,ASSLTSGIGQPQH
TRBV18,ASSPPGTEAF
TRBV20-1,SAATSGAGPDTQY
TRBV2,ASSALNEQF
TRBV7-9,ASSTTWTGQAEQY
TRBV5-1,ASSFGVRYEQY
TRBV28,ASSLGTGSDQPQH
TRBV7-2,ASSLVLGSRTDTQY
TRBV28,ASSLLTDAQY
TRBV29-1,SVGDRVTYEQY
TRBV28,ASSFLAGVTYEQY
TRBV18,ASREVENTEAF
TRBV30,AGSRAQPPPETQY
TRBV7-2,ASSLSPGVIKPGANVLT
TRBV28,ASSWTGGRHVQF
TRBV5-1,ASSLDTRNNEQF
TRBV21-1,ASGRQGQGGNIQY
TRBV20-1,SARSDRGPVGGYT
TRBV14,ASSRSLTETQY
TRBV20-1,SAPDDSRGTEAF
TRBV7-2,ASSFRGNQGFGANVLT
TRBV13,ASSLIRQGAWKAF
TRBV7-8,ASSLATVNGPQH
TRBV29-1,SVWDSERPGYT
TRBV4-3,ASSQDVHGETGGYT
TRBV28,ASSLYPGGETQY
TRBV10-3,AISESYSQETQY
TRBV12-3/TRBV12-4,ASSFSQGHQPQH
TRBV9,ASSVAPLGASGSETQY
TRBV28,ASSNRGGGEQY
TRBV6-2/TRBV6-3,ASSPSPGQEIYGYT
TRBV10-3,AISEAYKETQY
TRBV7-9,ASSPTRGVWSGELF
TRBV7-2,ASSDGLAGGTDTQY
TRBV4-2,ASSQSTGGYEQY
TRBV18,ASSMGLAGVNEQF
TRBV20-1,SATYELGLARDTQY
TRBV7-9,ASSLEHRPGSPLH
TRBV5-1,ASSRKGTSGRVPPYNEQF
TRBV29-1,SVDAGGPYEQY
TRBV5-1,ASSLGLAGYYNEQF
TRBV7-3,ASSIGTSGSKTQY
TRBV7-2,ASSPSGGSNQPQH
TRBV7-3,ASSLMAAAEQY
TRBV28,ASSFPRGQRSGSGANVLT
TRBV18,ASSPPAEVTGGFNYGYT
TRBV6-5,ASSYPGWYGYT
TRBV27,ASSLFGTGGETQY
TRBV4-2,ASSQTGLAGVNEQF
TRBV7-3,ASSPTGNEQF
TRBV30,AWSEGQGNQPQH
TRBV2,ASSETSTTIHGQY
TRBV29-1,SVRALTGPNYGYT